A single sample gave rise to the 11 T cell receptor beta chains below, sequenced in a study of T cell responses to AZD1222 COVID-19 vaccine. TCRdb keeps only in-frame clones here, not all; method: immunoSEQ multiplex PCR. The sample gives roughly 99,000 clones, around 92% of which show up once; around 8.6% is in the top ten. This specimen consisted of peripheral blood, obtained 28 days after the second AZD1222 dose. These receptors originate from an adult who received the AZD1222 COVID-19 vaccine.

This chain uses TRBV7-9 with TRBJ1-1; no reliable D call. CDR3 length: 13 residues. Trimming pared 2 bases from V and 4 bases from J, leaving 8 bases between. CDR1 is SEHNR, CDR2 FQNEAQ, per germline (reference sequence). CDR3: CASSLPVPTEAFF. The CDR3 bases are TGTGCCAGCAGCTTACCAGTGCCCACTGAAGCTTTCTTT.

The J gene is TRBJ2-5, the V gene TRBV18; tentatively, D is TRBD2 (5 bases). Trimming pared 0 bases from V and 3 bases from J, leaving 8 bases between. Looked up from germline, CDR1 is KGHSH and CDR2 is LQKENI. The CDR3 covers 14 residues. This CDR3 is CASSPPPGKETQYF. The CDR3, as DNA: TGTGCCAGCTCACCACCGCCCGGGAAAGAGACCCAGTACTTC.

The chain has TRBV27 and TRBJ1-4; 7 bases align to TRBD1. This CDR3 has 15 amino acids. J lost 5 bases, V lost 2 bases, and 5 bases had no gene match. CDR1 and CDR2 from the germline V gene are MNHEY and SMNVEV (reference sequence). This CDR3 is CASSLEQGNNEKLFF. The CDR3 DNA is TGTGCCAGCAGTTTAGAACAGGGGAACAATGAAAAACTGTTTTTT.

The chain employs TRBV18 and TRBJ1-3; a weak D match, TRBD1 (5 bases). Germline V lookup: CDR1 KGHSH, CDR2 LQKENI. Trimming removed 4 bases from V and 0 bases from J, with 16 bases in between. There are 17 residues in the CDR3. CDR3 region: CASSRPGHKVSGNTIYF. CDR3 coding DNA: TGTGCCAGCTCACGACCAGGACATAAAGTCTCTGGAAACACCATATATTTT.

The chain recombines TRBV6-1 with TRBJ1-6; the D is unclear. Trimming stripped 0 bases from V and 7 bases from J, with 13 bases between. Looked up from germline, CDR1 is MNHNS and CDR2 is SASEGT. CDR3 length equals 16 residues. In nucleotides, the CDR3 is TGTGCCAGCAGTGAAGCGGTTGGCGGCGCAAATTCACCCCTCCACTTT. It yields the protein CASSEAVGGANSPLHF.

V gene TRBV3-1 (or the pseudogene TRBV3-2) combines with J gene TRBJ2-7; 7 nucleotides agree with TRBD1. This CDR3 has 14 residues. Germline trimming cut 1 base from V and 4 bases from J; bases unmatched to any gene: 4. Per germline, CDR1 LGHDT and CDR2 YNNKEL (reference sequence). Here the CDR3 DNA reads TGTGCCAGCAGCCAAGGTAGGGGGCAGTACGAGCAGTACTTC. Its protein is CASSQGRGQYEQYF.

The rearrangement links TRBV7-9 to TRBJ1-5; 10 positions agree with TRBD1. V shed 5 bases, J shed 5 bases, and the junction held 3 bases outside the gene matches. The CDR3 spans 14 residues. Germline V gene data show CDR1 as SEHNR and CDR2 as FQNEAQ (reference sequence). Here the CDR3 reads CASSPGQGYQPQHF. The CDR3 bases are TGTGCCAGCAGCCCGGGACAGGGGTATCAGCCCCAGCATTTT.

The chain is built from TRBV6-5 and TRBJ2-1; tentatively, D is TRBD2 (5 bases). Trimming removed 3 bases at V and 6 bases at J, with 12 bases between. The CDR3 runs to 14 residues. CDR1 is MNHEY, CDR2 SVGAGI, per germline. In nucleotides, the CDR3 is TGTGCCAGCAGTTATTGGCTAGAGGGCAATGAGCAGTTCTTC. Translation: CASSYWLEGNEQFF.

The CDR3 DNA follows: TGTGCCAGCAGTTATACCGGGAATAGCAATCAGCCCCAGCATTTT. It codes for CASSYTGNSNQPQHF. This chain uses TRBV6-5 with TRBJ1-5; the D is unclear. Trimming removed 3 bases at V and 0 bases at J, with 9 bases between. The length of the CDR3 is 15 residues. CDR1 is MNHEY and CDR2 is SVGAGI in the germline V gene.

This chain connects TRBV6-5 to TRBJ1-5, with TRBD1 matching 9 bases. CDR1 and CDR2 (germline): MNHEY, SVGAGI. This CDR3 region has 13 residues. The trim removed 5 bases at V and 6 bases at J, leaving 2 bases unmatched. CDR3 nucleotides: TGTGCCAGCAGTAAACAGGGGGCTCAGCCCCAGCATTTT. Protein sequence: CASSKQGAQPQHF.

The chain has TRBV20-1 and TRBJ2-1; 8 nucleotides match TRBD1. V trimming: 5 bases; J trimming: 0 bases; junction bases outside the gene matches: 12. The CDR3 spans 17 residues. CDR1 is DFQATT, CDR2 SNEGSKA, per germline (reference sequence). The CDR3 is CSAGGQGGKSSYNEQFF. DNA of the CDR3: TGCAGTGCTGGTGGACAGGGCGGGAAAAGCTCCTACAATGAGCAGTTCTTC.